Listed here is a single T cell receptor (beta chain). Sequencing was performed with immunoSEQ multiplex PCR; in TCRdb, only in-frame clones are kept and a portion is missing. The sample has roughly 100,000 clones, around 87% seen once. Germline lookup yields CDR1 SQVTM and CDR2 ANQGSEA. The V and J ends lost 1 base and 3 bases respectively, with 13 bases between them. CDR3 size: 14 residues. These data belong to a study of blood T cell repertoires in COVID-19. The sample comprised peripheral blood. The clonotype comes from a human donor in a cohort sampled during active COVID-19. This sequence joins TRBV29-1 and TRBJ2-7; D is undetermined. CDR3 in DNA: TGCAGCGTTGAAGGAGGCGTGGAGCACTACGAGCAGTACTTC. Its translation: CSVEGGVEHYEQYF.